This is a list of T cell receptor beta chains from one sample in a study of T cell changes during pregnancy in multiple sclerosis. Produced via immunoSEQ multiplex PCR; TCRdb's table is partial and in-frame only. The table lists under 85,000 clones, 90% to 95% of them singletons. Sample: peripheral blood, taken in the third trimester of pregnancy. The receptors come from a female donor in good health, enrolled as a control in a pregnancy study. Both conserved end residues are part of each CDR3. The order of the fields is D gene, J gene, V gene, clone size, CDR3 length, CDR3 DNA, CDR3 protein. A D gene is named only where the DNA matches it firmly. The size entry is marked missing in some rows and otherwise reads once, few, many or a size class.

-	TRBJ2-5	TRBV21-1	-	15	TGTGCCAGCCCGCTTGAGAGGCACCAACAAGAGACCCAGTACTTC	CASPLERHQQETQYF
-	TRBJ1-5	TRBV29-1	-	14	TGCAGCGTTGTTGACAGTCATAGCAATCAGCCCCAGCATTTT	CSVVDSHSNQPQHF
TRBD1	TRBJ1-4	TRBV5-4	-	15	TGTGCCAGCAGCCACAGGGGCGAGACTAATGAAAAACTGTTTTTT	CASSHRGETNEKLFF
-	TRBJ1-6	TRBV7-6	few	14	TGTGCTTCCACCTACAGCCTCTATAATTCACCCCTCCACTTT	CASTYSLYNSPLHF
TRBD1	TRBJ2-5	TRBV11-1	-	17	TGTGCCAGCAGCGCCGGACAGGTGGGGATCGGAAAAGAGACCCAGTACTTC	CASSAGQVGIGKETQYF
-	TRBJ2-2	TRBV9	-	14	TGTGCCAGCAGCCTTGGGGGCCTCACCGGGGAGCTGTTTTTT	CASSLGGLTGELFF
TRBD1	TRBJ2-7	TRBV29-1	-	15	TGCAGCGTTGAAGAATCAGGACAGGGACTTTACGAGCAGTACTTC	CSVEESGQGLYEQYF
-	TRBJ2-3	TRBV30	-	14	TGTGCCTGGAGTGTAGGCGCGGGTGGAGATACGCAGTATTTT	CAWSVGAGGDTQYF
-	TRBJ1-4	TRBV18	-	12	TGTGCCAGCTCACTCCCAAATGAAAAACTGTTTTTT	CASSLPNEKLFF
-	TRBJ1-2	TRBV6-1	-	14	TGTGCCAGCAGTGAAGCGGGGAGCAAAGGGGGCTACACCTTC	CASSEAGSKGGYTF
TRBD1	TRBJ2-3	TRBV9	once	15	TGTGCCAGCAGCTACCGGGACAGCCACACAGATACGCAGTATTTT	CASSYRDSHTDTQYF
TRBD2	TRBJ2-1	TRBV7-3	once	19	TGTGCCAGCAGCTTACTAGCGGGGGGGCCTACCAGCTCCTACAATGAGCAGTTCTTC	CASSLLAGGPTSSYNEQFF
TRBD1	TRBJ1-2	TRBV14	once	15	TGTGCCAGCAGCCATTCCGGGACAGGGGGCTATGGCTACACCTTC	CASSHSGTGGYGYTF
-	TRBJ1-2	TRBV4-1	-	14	TGCGCCAGCAGCCAAGATCGATACACGGGGGGCTACACCTTC	CASSQDRYTGGYTF
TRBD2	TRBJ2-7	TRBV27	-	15	TGTGCCAGCAGTTCCCATAGCGGGGGGGCGGACGAGCAGTACTTC	CASSSHSGGADEQYF
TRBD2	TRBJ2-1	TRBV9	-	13	TGTGCCAGCAGCATCGGGACTAGCAATGAGCAGTTCTTC	CASSIGTSNEQFF
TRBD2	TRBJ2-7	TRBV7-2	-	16	TGTGCCAGCAGCTCCACAACTAGTAGCGGGGGGGCCAAGCAGTACTTC	CASSSTTSSGGAKQYF
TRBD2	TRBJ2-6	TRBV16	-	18	TGTGCCAGCAGCCAAGGACTAGCGGGGGGAGCTGGGGCCAACGTCCTGACTTTC	CASSQGLAGGAGANVLTF